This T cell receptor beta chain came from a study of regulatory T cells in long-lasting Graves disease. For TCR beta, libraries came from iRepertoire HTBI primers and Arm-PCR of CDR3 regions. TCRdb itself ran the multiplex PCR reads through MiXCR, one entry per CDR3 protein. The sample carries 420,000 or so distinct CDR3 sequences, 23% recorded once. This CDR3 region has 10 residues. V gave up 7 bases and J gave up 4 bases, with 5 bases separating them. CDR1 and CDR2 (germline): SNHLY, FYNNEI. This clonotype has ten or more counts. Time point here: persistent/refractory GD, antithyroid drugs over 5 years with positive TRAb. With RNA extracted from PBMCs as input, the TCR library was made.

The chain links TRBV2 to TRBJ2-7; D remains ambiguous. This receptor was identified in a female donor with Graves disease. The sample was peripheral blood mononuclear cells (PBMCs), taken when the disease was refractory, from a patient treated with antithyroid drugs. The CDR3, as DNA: TGTGCCAGCACTAATTACGAGCAGTACTTC. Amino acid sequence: CASTNYEQYF.